The source of this TCR beta chain is a study of cytomegalovirus exposure and HLA in healthy donors. Overall study: An earlier analysis found some 100 million unique TCR beta sequences from around 180 million T cells. The study, taken as a whole, reports: Owing to their indistinguishability, certain V segments, notably TRBV6-2 and TRBV6-3, were excluded. High sensitivity and specificity were reportedly achieved when the classifier diagnosed cytomegalovirus status.

With 60 Vbeta and 13 Jbeta primers, the PCR was carried out. Assay: immunoSEQ multiplex PCR; the TCRdb copy retains only in-frame clones and omits some. The table lists 100,000 to 150,000 clones, 73% of them singletons. V lost 3 bases to trimming and J lost 4 bases, with 12 bases between them. The CDR3 consists of 14 residues. This clone turned up a few times. Its antigen is not identified. The sequenced material came from PBMCs. This chain links TRBV23-1 with TRBJ1-2; possible D gene TRBD1, 5 bases. TRBV23-1 is an ORF; its function is uncertain. The receptor was isolated from a man aged 60 to 69 in good health and CMV-seropositive. The CDR3, as DNA: TGCGCCAGCAGTCAGGCACTCAGGGCCTATGGCTACACCTTC. Translating it yields CASSQALRAYGYTF.